One and the same sample provided the 17 T cell receptor beta chains below, sequenced in a study of T-cell memory formation after mild COVID-19. TCRdb reprocessed the 5' RACE reads with MiXCR, giving one entry per CDR3 protein. The sample lists 400,000 to 500,000 distinct CDR3 sequences, around 19% occurring once. What was sequenced was PBMCs or a T cell subset sorted from them (not recorded which). These receptors came from an adult woman who had mild COVID-19 (a few samples of this study predate the infection). Cell type and time point are not known.

This clonotype was observed a few times. The chain combines TRBV7-6 with TRBJ2-3, with D uncertain. The CDR3 runs 14 residues. In germline, CDR1 is SGHVS, CDR2 FNYEAQ. V was cut by 5 bases and J by 2 bases, with 11 bases left in between. The CDR3 DNA reads as TGTGCCAGCAGCCCACCATTGTTCACAGATACGCAGTATTTT. Residues: CASSPPLFTDTQYF.

The rearrangement joins TRBV7-2 to TRBJ2-3; 11 bases fit TRBD1. The CDR3 contains 17 residues. Per the germline V gene, CDR1 is SGHTA and CDR2 is FQGNSA. J gave up 5 bases and V 5 bases, and 12 bases lay outside the gene matches. The CDR3 region has the DNA TGTGCCAGCAGCCACCTCGTTACGGACAGGGGGCTAGATACGCAGTATTTT. The encoded protein is CASSHLVTDRGLDTQYF.

The chain couples TRBV4-1 to TRBJ2-2, with D unclear. CDR3 length: 16 residues. The V gene lost 1 base and the J gene lost 0 bases, with 9 bases spanning the gap. CDR1 and CDR2 (germline): MGHRA, YSYEKL. CDR3 in DNA: TGCGCCAGCAGCCAAGCGGGTACGGCGAACACCGGGGAGCTGTTTTTT. This encodes CASSQAGTANTGELFF.

This clonotype was seen a single time. The chain links TRBV20-1 to TRBJ1-1, with 10 bases fitting TRBD1. The length of the CDR3 is 13 residues. Germline V CDR1 and CDR2: DFQATT, SNEGSKA (reference sequence). J lost 10 bases, V lost 7 bases, and 12 bases had no gene match. This CDR3 is CSVPGQGSFIAFF. The CDR3 DNA sequence: TGCAGTGTTCCGGGACAGGGGTCTTTCATAGCTTTCTTT.

This clonotype was recorded a few times. The V gene is TRBV7-6, the J gene TRBJ1-3; no definite D call. The germline CDR1 and CDR2 sequences are SGHVS and FNYEAQ. The CDR3 extends over 14 amino acids. Deletions cut 4 bases from V and 4 bases from J, with 11 bases between. The CDR3 nucleotides read TGTGCCAGCAGCTCGGCTGGCGTGGGAAACACCATATATTTT. It encodes CASSSAGVGNTIYF. Variable domain in full (rest from reference TRBV7-6 and TRBJ1-3): GAGVSQSPRYKVTKRGQDVALRCDPISGHVSLYWYRQALGQGPEFLTYFNYEAQQDKSGLPNDRFSAERPEGSISTLTIQRTEQRDSAMYRCASSSAGVGNTIYFGEGSWLTVV.

A few counts support this clonotype. J is TRBJ2-2 and V is TRBV24-1, with TRBD2 matching over 7 bases. Germline V gene data show CDR1 as KGHDR and CDR2 as SFDVKD. V was clipped by 5 bases and J by 10 bases; unmatched bases: 9. CDR3 length equals 14 residues. DNA for the CDR3: TGTGCCACCAGTGTTGCCCTCGGGGGGACGGAGCTGTTTTTT. Translated, it gives CATSVALGGTELFF.

This clonotype occurred a few times. The chain recombines TRBV6-6 with TRBJ1-5; 9 positions agree with TRBD1. CDR1 and CDR2 (germline): MNHNY, SVGAGI (reference sequence). This CDR3 comprises 14 residues. V was pared by 6 bases and J by 6 bases, with 6 bases of the junction left unmatched. The CDR3 DNA is TGTGCCAGCAGGGGGACAGGGCGGGGTCAGCCCCAGCATTTT. The encoded protein is CASRGTGRGQPQHF.

This clonotype was counted a few times. V and J are TRBV7-8 and TRBJ1-6; the match to TRBD1 covers 9 bases. The V gene's germline CDR1 is SGHVS and CDR2 FQNEAQ. Trimming removed 10 bases from V and 7 bases from J; junction bases left unmatched: 8. This CDR3 region has 14 residues. The CDR3 sequence: CATRPGTGNSPLHF. The CDR3 DNA reads as TGTGCCACCCGACCCGGGACAGGGAATTCACCCCTCCACTTT.

The chain uses TRBV19 and TRBJ1-1; the D is unclear. V gave up 7 bases and J gave up 0 bases, with 15 bases separating them. Germline V gene data show CDR1 as LNHDA and CDR2 as SQIVND (reference sequence). This CDR3 has 15 residues. CDR3: CASIGSPALNTEAFF. CDR3 DNA sequence: TGTGCCAGTATAGGCTCGCCGGCGCTGAACACTGAAGCTTTCTTT.

This clonotype was detected a few times. The chain combines TRBV14 with TRBJ2-5; TRBD1 might be the D (6 bases). The CDR3 is 18 amino acids. V gave up 0 bases and J gave up 5 bases, with 22 bases separating them. Per germline, CDR1 SGHDN and CDR2 FVKESK. The CDR3 region is CASSQDPLNAWGPETQYF. The CDR3 DNA reads as TGTGCCAGCAGCCAAGATCCCCTTAACGCCTGGGGGCCGGAGACCCAGTACTTC.

V usage is TRBV7-9 and J usage is TRBJ2-1; TRBD2 matches 14 bases. This CDR3 spans 17 amino acids. The germline V gene has CDR1 SEHNR and CDR2 FQNEAQ (reference sequence). The V and J ends lost 3 bases and 5 bases, in that order; junction bases with no gene match: 6. This CDR3 reads CASSLTSGRVLNNEQFF. The CDR3 DNA reads TGTGCCAGCAGCTTGACTAGCGGGAGGGTCCTCAACAATGAGCAGTTCTTC. Full variable domain (rest looked up from reference TRBV7-9 and TRBJ2-1): DTGVSQNPRHKITKRGQNVTFRCDPISEHNRLYWYRQTLGQGPEFLTYFQNEAQLEKSRLLSDRFSAERPKGSFSTLEIQRTEQGDSAMYLCASSLTSGRVLNNEQFFGPGTRLTVL.

The rearrangement uses TRBV6-2 or TRBV6-3 and TRBJ2-7, with 9 nucleotides matching TRBD2. The V segment lost 8 bases and the J segment 5 bases; nucleotides outside the gene matches: 4. This CDR3 has 12 residues. Germline CDR1 reads MNHEY; CDR2 reads SVGEGT. The CDR3 region is CASDSGSHEQYF. CDR3 DNA: TGTGCCAGCGATAGCGGGAGCCACGAGCAGTACTTC.

The chain combines TRBV7-6 with TRBJ1-5; D remains ambiguous. The CDR3 has 14 residues. Germline-derived CDR1 and CDR2 are SGHVS and FNYEAQ. The germline V and J ends were trimmed by 2 bases and 7 bases, with 12 bases remaining between them. The DNA for the CDR3 is TGTGCCAGCAGCTTACGGGATTCGGGACAGCCCCAGCATTTT. It codes for CASSLRDSGQPQHF.

The chain uses TRBV3-1 and TRBJ1-1; the D gene is possibly TRBD1 (5 bases). Per the germline V gene, CDR1 is LGHDT and CDR2 is YNNKEL (reference sequence). This CDR3 is built from 15 residues. With 2 bases removed from V and 1 base from J, the gap between germline ends came to 11 bases. The CDR3 bases are TGTGCCAGCAGCCAACCCAGTCAGGGGAACACTGAAGCTTTCTTT. Translation gives CASSQPSQGNTEAFF.

The chain recombines TRBV5-1 with TRBJ2-7; D is perhaps TRBD1 or TRBD2 (5 bases each). There are 15 residues in the CDR3. Germline V gene data show CDR1 as SGHRS and CDR2 as YFSETQ. V was trimmed by 4 bases and J by 0 bases, leaving 14 bases between them. CDR3 DNA sequence: TGCGCCAGCAGCAATGAGGGACGGGTCTCCTACGAGCAGTACTTC. It specifies CASSNEGRVSYEQYF.

CDR3 protein: CASSLMPGTGAYEQYF. CDR3 in DNA: TGTGCCAGCAGCCTAATGCCGGGGACAGGGGCCTACGAGCAGTACTTC. The chain carries TRBV11-3 and TRBJ2-7, with 10 bases identical to TRBD1. This CDR3 comprises 16 residues. V trimming: 5 bases; J trimming: 2 bases; junction bases outside the gene matches: 9. Germline-derived CDR1 and CDR2 are SGHNT and YENEEA.

The chain couples TRBV20-1 to TRBJ2-1; the D gene is possibly TRBD2 (5 bases). The CDR3 has 15 residues. Germline loops: CDR1 DFQATT, CDR2 SNEGSKA (reference sequence). V dropped 6 bases and J dropped 0 bases, with 15 bases sitting between them. CDR3: CSAHRRDSSYNEQFF. In nucleotides, the CDR3 is TGCAGTGCCCACCGACGGGATAGCTCCTACAATGAGCAGTTCTTC.